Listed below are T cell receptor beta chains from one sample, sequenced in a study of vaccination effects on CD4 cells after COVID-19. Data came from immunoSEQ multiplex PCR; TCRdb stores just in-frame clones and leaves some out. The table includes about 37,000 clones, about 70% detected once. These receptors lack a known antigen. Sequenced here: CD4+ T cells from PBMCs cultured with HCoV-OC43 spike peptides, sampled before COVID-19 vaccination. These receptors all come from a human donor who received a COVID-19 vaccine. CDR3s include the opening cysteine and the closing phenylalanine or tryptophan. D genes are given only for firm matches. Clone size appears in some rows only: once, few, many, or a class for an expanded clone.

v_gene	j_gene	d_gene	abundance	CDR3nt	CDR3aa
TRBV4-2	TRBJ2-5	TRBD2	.	TGTGCCAGCAGCCCCGGGACAGGGGGACTAGCGGGGGGGCGGAGAGGAGAGACCCAGTACTTC	CASSPGTGGLAGGRRGETQYF
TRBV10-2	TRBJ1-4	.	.	TGCGCCAGCAGTGAGGAGGGACGTGGGGATGAAAAACTGTTTTTT	CASSEEGRGDEKLFF
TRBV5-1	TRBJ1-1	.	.	TGCGCCAGCAGCTTTACGGGTCGGAACTTTGAAGCTTTCTTT	CASSFTGRNFEAFF
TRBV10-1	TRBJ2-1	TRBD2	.	TGCGCCAGCAGACCCTCTCAGCGGGGGGCCTACAATGAGCAGTTCTTC	CASRPSQRGAYNEQFF
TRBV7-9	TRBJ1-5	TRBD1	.	TGTGCCAGCAGCTTTTACACAGGGGGAGGAAGGCAGCCCCAGCATTTT	CASSFYTGGGRQPQHF
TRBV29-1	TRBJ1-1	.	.	TGCAGCGTTGATAGTTTCGGGGTGGAGACTGAAGCTTTCTTT	CSVDSFGVETEAFF
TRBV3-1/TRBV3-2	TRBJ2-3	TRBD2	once	TGTGCCAGCAGCCAAGATCGGGGACTAGCGGGGATCACAGATACGCAGTATTTT	CASSQDRGLAGITDTQYF
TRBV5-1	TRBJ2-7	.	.	TGCGCCAGCAGCTTGGCCGGCTCCTACGAGCAGTACTTC	CASSLAGSYEQYF
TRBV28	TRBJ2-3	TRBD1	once	TGTGCCAGCAGTCTACCCGGGACAGGGGGCGCCGGATCACCGAGGCGCACAGATACGCAGTATTTT	CASSLPGTGGAGSPRRTDTQYF
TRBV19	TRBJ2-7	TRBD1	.	TGTGCCAGTAGGGGGACAGTCACCTACGAGCAGTACTTC	CASRGTVTYEQYF
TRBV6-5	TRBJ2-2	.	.	TGTGCCAGCGGAACGAACACCGGGGAGCTGTTTTTT	CASGTNTGELFF
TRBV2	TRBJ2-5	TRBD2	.	TGTGCCAGCAGTGTAGGCCTAGCGGGAGGGCGGGAGACCCAGTACTTC	CASSVGLAGGRETQYF
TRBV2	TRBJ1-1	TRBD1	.	TGTGCCAGCAGTTTCAGAGGGACAGCCACTGAAGCTTTCTTT	CASSFRGTATEAFF
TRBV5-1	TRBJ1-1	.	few	TGCGCCAGCAGCTTGGACTCGAGGGGCACTGAAGCTTTCTTT	CASSLDSRGTEAFF
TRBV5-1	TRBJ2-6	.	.	TGCGCCAGCAGCACTAACGTAGCGGGGGCCAACGTCCTGACTTTC	CASSTNVAGANVLTF
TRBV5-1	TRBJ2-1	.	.	TGCGCCAGCAGCTTGGCCGAGGATTCGGTCAATGAGCAGTTCTTC	CASSLAEDSVNEQFF
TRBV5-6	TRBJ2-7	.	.	TGTGCCAGCAGCTTGTGGGGGCGCGACGAGCAGTACTTC	CASSLWGRDEQYF
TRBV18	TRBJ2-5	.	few	TGTGCCAGCTCACCAGACGGCTTCCTTTCGGCCCAGTACTTC	CASSPDGFLSAQYF
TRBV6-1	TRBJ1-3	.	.	TGTGCCAGCAGTGAAGCCCGGGAGGGGCTGGGAAACACCATATATTTT	CASSEAREGLGNTIYF
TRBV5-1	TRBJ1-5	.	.	TGCGCCAGCGCTCGGCTTCAGCCCCAGCATTTT	CASARLQPQHF